The source of this T cell receptor beta chain is a study of blood T cell repertoires in COVID-19. CDR3 length: 15 residues. V was clipped by 0 bases and J by 4 bases, with 9 bases between them. Germline V CDR1 and CDR2: LNHNV, YYDKDF (reference sequence). Original processing methods: Researchers report that nucleated cell counts were estimated from reference gene primer amplification. Assay used: immunoSEQ multiplex PCR; TCRdb lists only in-frame clones, some missing. V, J and clone size reflect that table, while D and trimming were determined from the DNA. The data hold about 210,000 clones, with approximately 86% observed a single time.

This clonotype was sampled from a woman in her twenties or thirties who had been exposed to COVID-19. The gene calls are TRBV15 and TRBJ1-4; TRBD1 is a possible D gene (5 bases). The sample consisted of PBMCs or T cells enriched from blood (not recorded which). The chain's CDR3 is CATSRDSRVNEKLFF. The CDR3 nucleotides are TGTGCCACCAGCAGAGATTCCAGGGTTAATGAAAAACTGTTTTTT.